A selection of T cell receptor beta chains follows, all from one sample in a study of CXCR4 blockade with PD-1 therapy in pancreatic cancer. The repertoire was sequenced with immunoSEQ multiplex PCR; TCRdb's copy has only in-frame clones and lacks some. The sample has about 15,000 clones, 72% seen once. The sample taken for sequencing was tumor tissue. The origin of the receptors is a human donor with pancreatic ductal adenocarcinoma. Each CDR3 is given with its conserved first and last residue. The order of the fields is J gene, V gene, D gene, CDR3 length, clone size, CDR3 protein, CDR3 DNA. A D gene is named only where the DNA matches it firmly. Part of the rows lack a size; the others show once, few, many or a class for expanded clones.

>TRBJ1-3|TRBV5-1|.|16|.
CASSLVSVRSGNTIYF
TGCGCCAGCAGCTTGGTGTCGGTGCGCTCTGGAAACACCATATATTTT
>TRBJ2-1|TRBV11-3|.|15|.
CASSLVGRDLNEQFF
TGTGCCAGCAGCTTAGTTGGCCGGGACCTCAATGAGCAGTTCTTC
>TRBJ2-3|TRBV29-1|.|12|few
CSARASTDTQYF
TGCAGCGCTCGAGCCAGCACAGATACGCAGTATTTT
>TRBJ2-1|TRBV19|TRBD2|16|.
CASSISSGSSYNEQFF
TGTGCCAGTAGTATATCTAGCGGGAGCTCCTACAATGAGCAGTTCTTC
>TRBJ1-1|TRBV19|.|13|.
CASSRAENTEAFF
TGTGCCAGTAGTAGAGCGGAGAACACTGAAGCTTTCTTT
>TRBJ2-1|TRBV28|.|14|.
CASTHLPGTNEQFF
TGTGCCAGCACTCACCTCCCGGGGACCAATGAGCAGTTCTTC
>TRBJ1-2|TRBV29-1|.|12|once
CSVEDSSSGYTF
TGCAGCGTTGAGGACAGTTCATCGGGCTACACCTTC
>TRBJ2-1|TRBV28|.|16|.
CASIRPGGEGHNEQFF
TGTGCCAGCATCCGCCCGGGCGGGGAAGGGCACAATGAGCAGTTCTTC
>TRBJ2-3|TRBV29-1|.|14|.
CSGRLGRYTDTQYF
TGCAGCGGACGACTAGGGAGATACACAGATACGCAGTATTTT
>TRBJ2-1|TRBV29-1|.|13|.
CSVDPGTLSEQFF
TGCAGCGTTGACCCCGGGACTTTGAGTGAGCAGTTCTTC
>TRBJ2-5|TRBV29-1|TRBD1|13|.
CSKQGESQETQYF
TGCAGCAAACAGGGGGAGAGCCAAGAGACCCAGTACTTC
>TRBJ2-1|TRBV29-1|.|12|.
CSAIDYYNEQFF
TGCAGCGCTATAGACTACTACAATGAGCAGTTCTTC
>TRBJ1-1|TRBV9|.|14|few
CASSAMREGTEAFF
TGTGCCAGCAGCGCAATGAGGGAGGGGACTGAAGCTTTCTTT
>TRBJ2-5|TRBV18|.|16|.
CASSPGFGGRRETQYF
TGTGCCAGCTCACCAGGTTTCGGGGGGCGAAGGGAGACCCAGTACTTC
>TRBJ2-2|TRBV30|TRBD2|18|.
CAWSGSRPGLAVTGELFF
TGTGCCTGGAGTGGATCTCGACCGGGACTAGCGGTGACCGGGGAGCTGTTTTTT
>TRBJ2-5|TRBV5-1|TRBD1|15|once
CASSLAGQGAETQYF
TGCGCCAGCAGCTTGGCCGGGCAGGGGGCAGAGACCCAGTACTTC
>TRBJ2-7|TRBV15|TRBD1|16|.
CATSRDGGQGVVKQYF
TGTGCCACCAGCAGAGATGGGGGACAGGGAGTCGTCAAGCAGTACTTC
>TRBJ2-3|TRBV29-1|.|17|.
CSLRGGQTTGGTDTQYF
TGCAGCCTAAGAGGGGGACAGACTACGGGAGGCACAGATACGCAGTATTTT
>TRBJ2-1|TRBV15|TRBD2|15|.
CATSRDGRADNEQFF
TGTGCCACCAGCAGAGACGGGAGGGCGGACAATGAGCAGTTCTTC
>TRBJ1-1|TRBV28|.|13|once
CACRKGGNTEAFF
TGTGCCTGCCGGAAAGGAGGGAACACTGAAGCTTTCTTT
>TRBJ2-5|TRBV28|.|14|once
CASSLMTVTETQYF
TGTGCCAGCAGTTTAATGACAGTAACGGAGACCCAGTACTTC
>TRBJ1-5|TRBV15|.|16|.
CATSRARARVNQPQHF
TGTGCCACCAGCAGAGCGAGGGCCAGGGTCAATCAGCCCCAGCATTTT
>TRBJ1-1|TRBV5-1|TRBD1|15|.
CASRVGQGAYTEAFF
TGCGCCAGCCGCGTGGGACAGGGGGCTTACACTGAAGCTTTCTTT
>TRBJ2-2|TRBV19|TRBD2|15|.
CASSNGLASTGELFF
TGTGCCAGTAGTAATGGACTAGCATCAACCGGGGAGCTGTTTTTT
>TRBJ2-1|TRBV6-7|.|13|.
CASSPLGGNEQFF
TGTGCCAGCAGCCCCTTAGGTGGCAACGAGCAGTTCTTC
>TRBJ2-7|TRBV10-2|TRBD2|14|.
CASRSAGGMGEQYF
TGCGCCAGCAGGTCAGCGGGAGGCATGGGCGAGCAGTACTTC
>TRBJ2-5|TRBV5-1|TRBD1|14|once
CASSRDRVEETQYF
TGCGCCAGCAGCCGGGACAGGGTGGAAGAGACCCAGTACTTC
>TRBJ1-5|TRBV9|.|16|few
CASSEQGIGGNQPQHF
TGTGCCAGCAGTGAGCAGGGGATCGGTGGCAATCAGCCCCAGCATTTT
>TRBJ1-5|TRBV19|.|14|.
CASSPQRGNQPQHF
TGTGCCAGCAGCCCCCAGAGGGGCAATCAGCCCCAGCATTTT